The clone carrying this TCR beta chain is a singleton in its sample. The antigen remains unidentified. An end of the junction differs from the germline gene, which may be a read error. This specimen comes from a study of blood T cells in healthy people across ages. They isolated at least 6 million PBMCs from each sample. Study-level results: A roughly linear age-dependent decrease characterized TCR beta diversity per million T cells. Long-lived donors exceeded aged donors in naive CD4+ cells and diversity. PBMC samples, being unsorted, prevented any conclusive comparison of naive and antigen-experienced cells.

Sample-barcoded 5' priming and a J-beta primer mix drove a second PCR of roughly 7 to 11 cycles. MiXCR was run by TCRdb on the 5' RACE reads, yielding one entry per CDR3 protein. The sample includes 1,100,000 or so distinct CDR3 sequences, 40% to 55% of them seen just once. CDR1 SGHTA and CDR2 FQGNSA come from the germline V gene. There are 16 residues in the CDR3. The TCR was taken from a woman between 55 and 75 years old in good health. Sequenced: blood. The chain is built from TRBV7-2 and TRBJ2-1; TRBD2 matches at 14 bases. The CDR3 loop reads CAGSLAGTSGSNEQFF. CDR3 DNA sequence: TGTGCCGGCAGCTTAGCCGGGACTAGCGGGAGCAATGAGCAGTTCTTC.